A single T cell receptor beta chain is shown here with its context. Its antigen is still unknown. Here immunoSEQ multiplex PCR was the method, and the copy in TCRdb shows in-frame clones only, minus some. The data show tens of thousands of clones, approximately 89% seen once. This specimen belongs to a study of T cell responses to AZD1222 COVID-19 vaccine. Germline V gene sequence: CDR1 SGHNT, CDR2 YENEEA. V was shortened by 3 bases and J by 10 bases, with 10 bases between the two germline ends. The length of the CDR3 is 12 residues. Study results and limitations: Spike-specific TCR repertoires showed rising breadth and depth after two AZD1222 doses.

The chain carries TRBV11-3 and TRBJ2-1; the D is unclear. The sequences come from peripheral blood, collected 28 days after the second AZD1222 dose. The receptor comes from an adult who received the AZD1222 COVID-19 vaccine. This CDR3 is CASSFADVEQFF. The CDR3 DNA reads TGTGCCAGCAGCTTTGCGGACGTCGAGCAGTTCTTC.